This T cell receptor (beta chain) was observed in a study of T-cell memory formation after mild COVID-19 listed by TCRdb under 2021. About the investigation overall: TCR sequence clusters from the two donors were found to be largely donor specific. In two donors, T-cell clones that expanded and contracted after mild COVID-19 were tracked by sequencing TCRalpha and TCRbeta repertoires over time. The cohort comprised two young, previously healthy adult volunteers, one female and one male. Overall study results and their limits: The study covered only two mild cases, and larger cohorts including severe cases with pre-infection samples were considered necessary. Some responding clones were detected in pre-infection memory, suggesting pre-existing cross-reactive memory T cells joined the SARS-CoV-2 response. Balanced CD4/CD8 phenotypes were observed for clones contracting from day 15 to 85, whereas a bias towards CD4+ was observed for a second wave of clones expanding from day 15 to 37. Whether the second-wave clones peaking on day 37 were SARS-CoV-2 specific was not confirmed. Contracting CD4+ clones were located mainly in the CM and EM memory subsets, whereas CD8+ clones were found to be enriched in EMRA.

Points on this clonotype: Its antigen is unknown. Qualities for individual bases were not recorded, and no much larger clone is one base off.

Ficoll-Paque density gradient centrifugation was used to isolate PBMCs. The listed sequencing device is Illumina NovaSeq 6000. cDNA libraries for TCRalpha and TCRbeta were prepared by 5'RACE using constant-segment primers, with sample barcodes and unique molecular identifiers added. Trizol reagent was used to extract RNA from every sample. Libraries were amplified in two PCR steps, with a second sample barcode and Illumina TruSeq adapters added in the second step. Libraries were sequenced on an Illumina NovaSeq with 2 x 150 bp paired-end reads. The authors processed their data as follows. The reads were demultiplexed and collapsed into UMI-guided consensus sequences using migec v1.2.7. Using mixcr v2.1.11, UMI consensuses were aligned to TRA and TRB V and J templates and then assembled into clonotypes. Clonotypes were classified as expanded or contracted when called significant by both edgeR and NoisET, with noise models trained on biological replicates. For edgeR calls, the cutoffs were a false discovery rate-adjusted p below 0.01 and a log2 fold-change threshold of 1. As an exploratory analysis of dynamics, PCA with hierarchical clustering was applied to max-normalized trajectories of the 1000 most abundant clonotypes. Each responding clone was given a CD4 or CD8 phenotype based on the CD4+ and CD8+ repertoires, which had been sequenced separately. The public reads were reanalyzed by TCRdb: fastp trimming at Q25, MiXCR alignment, in-frame beta chains only. Here each entry gathers all rows of one CDR3 protein and keeps the most common genes and DNA. The authors' filters were not applied to this entry. In all, the sample holds 300,000 to 400,000 distinct CDR3 sequences, and around 27% of those were seen once. Together, the top ten hold about 13% of the sample.

The specimen sequenced was PBMCs or a T cell subset sorted from them (not recorded which). The sequence came from an adult woman who had mild COVID-19 (a few samples of this study predate the infection). The sample titles of this study are shuffled in the database, so cell type and time point are left out; the donor was told from shared clones.

The CDR3 protein sequence reads: CASSIAGITGELFF. The sequenced DNA is TGTGCCAGTAGTATAGCAGGGATCACCGGGGAGCTGTTTTTT. This sequence uses TRBV19 and TRBJ2-2; the D region possibly corresponds to TRBD1 (5 bases align). The germline V gene (reference sequence) sets CDR1 to LNHDA and CDR2 to SQIVND. Deletion took 1 base off V and 4 bases off J, with a span of 7 bases between the germline ends. The CDR3 runs 14 amino acids, cysteine and phenylalanine included. The entry retains the CDR3 DNA only, 42 bases that are in frame from base 1. The full variable domain, with segments outside the CDR3 supplied by the reference TRBV19 and TRBJ2-2 proteins, appears as DGGITQSPKYLFRKEGQNVTLSCEQNLNHDAMYWYRQDPGQGLRLIYYSQIVNDFQKGDIAEGYSVSREKKESFPLTVTSAQKNPTAFYLCASSIAGITGELFFGEGSRLTVL.